Listed here is a single T cell receptor beta chain. The target antigen is unknown. This sample is drawn from a study of T cell responses to AZD1222 COVID-19 vaccine. Study-wide findings and caveats: Spike-specific TCR breadth and depth went up after people got two AZD1222 doses. No day 14 peak samples; only post-peak repertoires were characterized.

Repertoires were generated with immunoSEQ multiplex PCR, while TCRdb's copy carries only in-frame clones and drops some. This table holds 90,000 to 120,000 clones, about 90% found once. The CDR3 is 17 amino acids. The V gene's germline CDR1 is LNHNV and CDR2 YYDKDF (reference sequence). The V end was cut by 4 bases, the J end by 0 bases, with 17 bases between. The clonotype comes from an adult in good health. This rearrangement joins TRBV15 to TRBJ2-3; perhaps TRBD1 as D (6 bases). Sequences were derived from peripheral blood, sampled on day 0 of AZD1222 vaccination. Here the CDR3 reads CATSIVKRGRSTDTQYF. In nucleotides, the CDR3 is TGTGCCACCAGCATCGTTAAAAGGGGGAGAAGCACAGATACGCAGTATTTT.